This T cell receptor (beta chain) was sequenced for a study of shared clonotypes between healthy human individuals. Study background: Plates per donor: three CD4 naive, three CD4 memory, two CD8 naive, one CD8 memory.

Running of the assay took place at deep level. Sorted-subset replicate PCRs used approximately 190 ng of genomic DNA. This amount corresponded to some 32,000 T cell genomes. Repertoires were generated with immunoSEQ multiplex PCR, while TCRdb's copy carries only in-frame clones and drops some. The sample holds about 1.1 million clones; 75% to 80% are singletons and the top ten take roughly 0.56%. The CDR3 sequence is 17 residues long. With 1 base clipped from V and 3 bases from J, the junction kept 3 bases outside the gene matches. Germline CDR1 SGHTS, CDR2 YDEGEE. Input material: memory CD4+ T cells from PBMCs. As to subset: CD45RA-negative fraction. This chain links TRBV5-8 with TRBJ2-3; 15 bases fit TRBD2. This TCR was recovered from a man younger than 30 in good health. Some clones in this sample may be carry-over from other donors' samples. CDR3 nucleotide sequence: TGTGCCAGCAGCTTGCTGGGGACTAGCGGGAGGACAGATACGCAGTATTTT. This sequence encodes CASSLLGTSGRTDTQYF.